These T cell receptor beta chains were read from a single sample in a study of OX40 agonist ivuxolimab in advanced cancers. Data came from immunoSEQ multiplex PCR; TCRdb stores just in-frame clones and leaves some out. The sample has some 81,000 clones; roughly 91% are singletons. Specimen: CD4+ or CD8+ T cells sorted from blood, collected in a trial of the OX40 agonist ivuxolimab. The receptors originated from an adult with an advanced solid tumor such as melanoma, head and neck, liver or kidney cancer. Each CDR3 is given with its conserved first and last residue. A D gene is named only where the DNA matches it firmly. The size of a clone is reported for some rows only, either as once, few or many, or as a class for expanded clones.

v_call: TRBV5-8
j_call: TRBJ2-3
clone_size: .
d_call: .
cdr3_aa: CASRVPKSVGTDTQYF
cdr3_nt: TGTGCCAGCAGGGTCCCTAAGTCGGTCGGCACAGATACGCAGTATTTT

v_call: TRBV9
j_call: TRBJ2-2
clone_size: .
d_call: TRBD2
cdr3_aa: CASSPGLARTGELFF
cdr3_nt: TGTGCCAGCAGCCCGGGACTAGCTCGCACCGGGGAGCTGTTTTTT

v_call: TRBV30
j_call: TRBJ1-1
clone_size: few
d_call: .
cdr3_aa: CAWSRAGRDTEAFF
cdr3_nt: TGTGCCTGGAGTAGGGCAGGGCGGGACACTGAAGCTTTCTTT

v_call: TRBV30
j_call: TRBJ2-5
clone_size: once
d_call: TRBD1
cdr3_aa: CAWRTYRDREQETQYF
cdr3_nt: TGTGCCTGGAGAACATACCGGGACAGGGAACAAGAGACCCAGTACTTC

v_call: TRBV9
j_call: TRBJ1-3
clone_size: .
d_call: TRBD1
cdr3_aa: CASSVEQGAGNTIYF
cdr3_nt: TGTGCCAGCAGCGTAGAACAGGGGGCTGGAAACACCATATATTTT

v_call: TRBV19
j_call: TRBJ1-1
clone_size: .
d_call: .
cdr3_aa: CASSVGLNTEAFF
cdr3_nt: TGTGCCAGTAGTGTGGGCTTGAACACTGAAGCTTTCTTT

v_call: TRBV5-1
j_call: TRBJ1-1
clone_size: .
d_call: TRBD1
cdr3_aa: CASSFDRGGTEAFF
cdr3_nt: TGCGCCAGCAGCTTCGACAGGGGTGGGACTGAAGCTTTCTTT

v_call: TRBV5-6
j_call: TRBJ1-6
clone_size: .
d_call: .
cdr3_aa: CASSLDPVGSPLHF
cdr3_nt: TGTGCCAGCAGCTTGGATCCCGTGGGATCACCCCTCCACTTT

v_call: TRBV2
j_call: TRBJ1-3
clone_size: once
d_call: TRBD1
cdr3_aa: CASSGAGGSGNTIYF
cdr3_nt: TGTGCCAGCAGTGGTGCAGGGGGTAGTGGAAACACCATATATTTT

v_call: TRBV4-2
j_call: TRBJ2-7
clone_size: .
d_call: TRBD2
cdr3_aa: CASSQGASGGSSYEQYF
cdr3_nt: TGTGCCAGCAGCCAAGGGGCTAGCGGGGGTAGCTCCTACGAGCAGTACTTC

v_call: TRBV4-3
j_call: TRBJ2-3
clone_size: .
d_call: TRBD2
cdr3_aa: CASSQEDWTSGSWADTQYF
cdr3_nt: TGCGCCAGCAGCCAAGAGGACTGGACTAGCGGGAGTTGGGCAGATACGCAGTATTTT

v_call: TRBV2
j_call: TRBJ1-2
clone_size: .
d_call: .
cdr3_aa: CASSELLGSLGGYTF
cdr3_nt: TGTGCCAGCAGTGAATTACTCGGGTCCCTAGGGGGCTACACCTTC

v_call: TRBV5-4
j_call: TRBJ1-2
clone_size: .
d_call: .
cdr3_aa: CASSLLPEGGYTF
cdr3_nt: TGTGCCAGCAGCTTGCTCCCGGAGGGTGGCTACACCTTC

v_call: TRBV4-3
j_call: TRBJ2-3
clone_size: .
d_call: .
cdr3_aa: CASSQGPSNTQYF
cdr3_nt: TGCGCCAGCAGCCAAGGGCCCTCGAATACGCAGTATTTT

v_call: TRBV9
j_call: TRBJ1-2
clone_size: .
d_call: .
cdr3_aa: CASSVEVEDYGYTF
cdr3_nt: TGTGCCAGCAGCGTAGAGGTGGAGGACTATGGCTACACCTTC

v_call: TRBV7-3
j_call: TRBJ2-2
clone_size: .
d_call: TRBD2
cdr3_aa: CASSVAGGTTGELFF
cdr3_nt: TGTGCCAGCAGCGTAGCGGGGGGGACGACCGGGGAGCTGTTTTTT

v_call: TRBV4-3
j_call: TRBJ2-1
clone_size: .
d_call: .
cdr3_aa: CASSQDADRTYNEQFF
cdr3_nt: TGCGCCAGCAGCCAAGACGCGGATAGAACCTACAATGAGCAGTTCTTC

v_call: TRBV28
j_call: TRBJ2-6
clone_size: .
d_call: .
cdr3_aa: CASSRRGFSGANVLTF
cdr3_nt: TGTGCCAGCAGCCGCCGTGGGTTCTCTGGGGCCAACGTCCTGACTTTC

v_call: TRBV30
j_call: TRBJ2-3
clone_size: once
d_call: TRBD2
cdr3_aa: CAWRTSGSSTDTQYF
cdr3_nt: TGTGCCTGGCGGACTAGCGGGAGTAGCACAGATACGCAGTATTTT

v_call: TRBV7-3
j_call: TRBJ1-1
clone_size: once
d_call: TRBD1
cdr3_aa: CASSLRGGRQGAVNTEAFF
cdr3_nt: TGTGCCAGCAGCTTACGTGGTGGGAGACAGGGGGCGGTGAACACTGAAGCTTTCTTT

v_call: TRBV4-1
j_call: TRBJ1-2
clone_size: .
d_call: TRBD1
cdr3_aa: CASSQAPRGRFYGYTF
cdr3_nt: TGCGCCAGCAGCCAAGCGCCCAGGGGGAGGTTCTATGGCTACACCTTC

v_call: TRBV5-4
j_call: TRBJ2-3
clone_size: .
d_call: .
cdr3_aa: CASSLGGVGTDTQYF
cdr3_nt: TGTGCCAGCAGCTTAGGGGGGGTCGGCACAGATACGCAGTATTTT

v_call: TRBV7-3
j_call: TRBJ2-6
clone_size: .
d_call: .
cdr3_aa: CASSLSSTGLPGANVLTF
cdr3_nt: TGTGCCAGCAGCCTCTCTTCGACAGGTCTCCCCGGGGCCAACGTCCTGACTTTC

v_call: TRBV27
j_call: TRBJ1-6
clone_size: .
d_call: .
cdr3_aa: CASTLGRPNSPLHF
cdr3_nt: TGTGCCAGCACCCTAGGACGGCCCAATTCACCCCTCCACTTT

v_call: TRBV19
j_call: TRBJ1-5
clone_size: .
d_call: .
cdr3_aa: CASSILPRGGVSNQPQHF
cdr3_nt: TGTGCCAGTAGTATATTACCAAGGGGCGGCGTTAGCAATCAGCCCCAGCATTTT